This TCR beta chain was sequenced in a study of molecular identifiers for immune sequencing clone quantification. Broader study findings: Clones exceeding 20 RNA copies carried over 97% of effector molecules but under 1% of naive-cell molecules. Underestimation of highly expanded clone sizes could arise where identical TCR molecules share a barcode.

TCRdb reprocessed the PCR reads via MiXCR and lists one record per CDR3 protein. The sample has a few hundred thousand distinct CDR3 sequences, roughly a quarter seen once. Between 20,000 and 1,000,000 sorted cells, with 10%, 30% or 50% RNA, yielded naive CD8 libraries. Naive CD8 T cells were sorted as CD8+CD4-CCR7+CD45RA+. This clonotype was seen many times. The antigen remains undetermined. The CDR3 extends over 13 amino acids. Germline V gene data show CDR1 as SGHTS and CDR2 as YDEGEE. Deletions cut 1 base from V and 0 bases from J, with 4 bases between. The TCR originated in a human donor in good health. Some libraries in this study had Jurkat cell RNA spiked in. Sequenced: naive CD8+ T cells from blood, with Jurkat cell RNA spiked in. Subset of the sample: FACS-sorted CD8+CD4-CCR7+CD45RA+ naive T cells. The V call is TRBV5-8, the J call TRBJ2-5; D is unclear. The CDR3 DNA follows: TGTGCCAGCAGCTTGTCCAACCAAGAGACCCAGTACTTC. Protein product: CASSLSNQETQYF.